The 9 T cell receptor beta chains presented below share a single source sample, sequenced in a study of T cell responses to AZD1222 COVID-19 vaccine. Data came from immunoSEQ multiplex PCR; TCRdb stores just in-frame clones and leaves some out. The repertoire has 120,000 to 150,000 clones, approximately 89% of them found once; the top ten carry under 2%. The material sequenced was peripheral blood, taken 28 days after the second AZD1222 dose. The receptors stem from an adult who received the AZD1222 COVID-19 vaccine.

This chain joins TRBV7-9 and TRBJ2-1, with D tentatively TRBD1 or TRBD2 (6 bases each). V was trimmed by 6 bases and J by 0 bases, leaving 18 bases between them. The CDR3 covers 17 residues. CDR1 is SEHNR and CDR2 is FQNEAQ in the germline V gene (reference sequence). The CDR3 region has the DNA TGTGCCAGCAGGGGGATCGGGGGCTGGAGCTCCTACAATGAGCAGTTCTTC. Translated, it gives CASRGIGGWSSYNEQFF.

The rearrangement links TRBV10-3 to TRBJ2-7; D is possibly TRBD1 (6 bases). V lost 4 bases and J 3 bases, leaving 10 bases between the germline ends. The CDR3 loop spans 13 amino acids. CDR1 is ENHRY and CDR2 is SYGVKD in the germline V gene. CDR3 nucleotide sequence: TGTGCCATCAGTGTGGGACAAGGCTACGAGCAGTACTTC. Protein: CAISVGQGYEQYF.

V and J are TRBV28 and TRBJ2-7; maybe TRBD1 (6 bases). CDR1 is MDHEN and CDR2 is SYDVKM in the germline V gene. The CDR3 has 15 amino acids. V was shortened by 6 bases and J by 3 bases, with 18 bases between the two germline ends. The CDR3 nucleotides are TGTGCCAGCAGGCCGACAGGTGGGGTTGGCTACGAGCAGTACTTC. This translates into CASRPTGGVGYEQYF.

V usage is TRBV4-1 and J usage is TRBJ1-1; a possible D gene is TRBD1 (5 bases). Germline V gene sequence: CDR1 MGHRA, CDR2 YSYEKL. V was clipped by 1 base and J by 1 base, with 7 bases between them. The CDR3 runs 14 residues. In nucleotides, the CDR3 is TGCGCCAGCAGCCAAGGGGGCCCGAACACTGAAGCTTTCTTT. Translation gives CASSQGGPNTEAFF.

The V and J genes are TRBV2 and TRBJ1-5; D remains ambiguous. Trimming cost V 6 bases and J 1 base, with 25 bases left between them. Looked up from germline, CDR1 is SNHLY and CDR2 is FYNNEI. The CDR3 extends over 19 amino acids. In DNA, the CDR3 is TGTGCCAGCAGAGCTCTCCTCCGGGCCCCACATCGGAGCAATCAGCCCCAGCATTTT. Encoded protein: CASRALLRAPHRSNQPQHF.

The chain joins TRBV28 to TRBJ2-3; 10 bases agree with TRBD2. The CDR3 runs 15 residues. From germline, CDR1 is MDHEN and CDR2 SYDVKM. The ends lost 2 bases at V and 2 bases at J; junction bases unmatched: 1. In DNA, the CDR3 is TGTGCCAGCAGTTTAACTAGCGGGACCACAGATACGCAGTATTTT. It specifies CASSLTSGTTDTQYF.

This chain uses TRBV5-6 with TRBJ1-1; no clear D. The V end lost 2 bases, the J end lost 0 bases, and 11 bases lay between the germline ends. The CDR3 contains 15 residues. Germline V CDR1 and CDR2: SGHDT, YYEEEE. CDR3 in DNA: TGTGCCAGCAGCTTTATGACGGGGATGAACACTGAAGCTTTCTTT. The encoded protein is CASSFMTGMNTEAFF.

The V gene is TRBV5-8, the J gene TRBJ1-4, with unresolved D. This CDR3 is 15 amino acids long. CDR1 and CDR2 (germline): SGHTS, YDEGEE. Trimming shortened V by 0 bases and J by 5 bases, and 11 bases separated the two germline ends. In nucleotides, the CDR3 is TGTGCCAGCAGCTTGGGAGAGTACAGAAATGAAAAACTGTTTTTT. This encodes CASSLGEYRNEKLFF.

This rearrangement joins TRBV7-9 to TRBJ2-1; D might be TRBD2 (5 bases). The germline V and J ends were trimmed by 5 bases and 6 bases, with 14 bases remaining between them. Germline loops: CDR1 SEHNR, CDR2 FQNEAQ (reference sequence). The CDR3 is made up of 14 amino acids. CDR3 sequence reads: CASSTTPSTNEQFF. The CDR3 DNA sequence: TGTGCCAGCAGCACGACACCTAGCACCAATGAGCAGTTCTTC.